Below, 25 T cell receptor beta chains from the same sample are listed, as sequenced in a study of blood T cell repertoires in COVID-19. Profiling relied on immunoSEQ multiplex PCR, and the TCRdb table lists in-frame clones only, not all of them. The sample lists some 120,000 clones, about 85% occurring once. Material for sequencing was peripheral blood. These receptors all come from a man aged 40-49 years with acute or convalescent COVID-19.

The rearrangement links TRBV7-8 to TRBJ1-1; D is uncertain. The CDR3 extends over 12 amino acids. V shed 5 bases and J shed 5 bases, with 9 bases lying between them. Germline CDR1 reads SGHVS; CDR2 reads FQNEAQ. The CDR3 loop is CASSQTRTEAFF. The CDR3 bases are TGTGCCAGCAGCCAGACGAGGACTGAAGCTTTCTTT.

For the CDR3, the DNA is TGTGCCATCAGTATCGTAGCGGGGTTCAGGGACGAGCAGTACTTC. Amino acid sequence: CAISIVAGFRDEQYF. The rearrangement links TRBV10-3 to TRBJ2-7, with 8 bases fitting TRBD2. CDR1 and CDR2 (germline): ENHRY, SYGVKD. V gave up 5 bases and J gave up 5 bases; unmatched junction bases: 11. The CDR3 has 15 amino acids.

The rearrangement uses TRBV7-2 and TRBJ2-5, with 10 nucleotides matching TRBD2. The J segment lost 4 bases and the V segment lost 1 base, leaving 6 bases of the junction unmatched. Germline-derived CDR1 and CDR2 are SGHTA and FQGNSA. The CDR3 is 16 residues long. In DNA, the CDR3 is TGTGCCAGCAGCTTAGAGATAGCGGGGGGTGGAGAGACCCAGTACTTC. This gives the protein CASSLEIAGGGETQYF.

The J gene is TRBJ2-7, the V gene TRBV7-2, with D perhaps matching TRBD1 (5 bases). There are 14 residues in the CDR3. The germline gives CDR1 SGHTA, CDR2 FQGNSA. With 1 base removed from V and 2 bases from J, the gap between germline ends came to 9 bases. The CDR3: CASSLGTRAYEQYF. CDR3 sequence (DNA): TGTGCCAGCAGCTTAGGTACCAGGGCCTACGAGCAGTACTTC.

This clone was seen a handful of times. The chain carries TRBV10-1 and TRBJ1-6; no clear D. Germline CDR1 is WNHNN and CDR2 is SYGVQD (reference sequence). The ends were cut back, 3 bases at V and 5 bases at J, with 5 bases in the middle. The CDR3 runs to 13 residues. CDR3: CASSEQNNSPLHF. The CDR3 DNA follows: TGCGCCAGCAGTGAACAGAATAATTCACCCCTCCACTTT.

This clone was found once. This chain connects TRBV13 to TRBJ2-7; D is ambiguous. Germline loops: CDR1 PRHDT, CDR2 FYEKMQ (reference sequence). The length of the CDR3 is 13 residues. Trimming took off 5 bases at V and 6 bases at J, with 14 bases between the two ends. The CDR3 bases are TGTGCCAGCAGCCATGGGCCAAGTATCGAGCAGTACTTC. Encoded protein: CASSHGPSIEQYF.

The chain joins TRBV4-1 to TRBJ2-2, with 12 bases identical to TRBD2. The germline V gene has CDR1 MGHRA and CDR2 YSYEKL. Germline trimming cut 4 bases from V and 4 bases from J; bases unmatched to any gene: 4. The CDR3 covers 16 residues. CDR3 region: CASSPGLAGFTGELFF. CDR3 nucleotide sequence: TGCGCCAGCAGCCCTGGACTAGCGGGATTCACCGGGGAGCTGTTTTTT.

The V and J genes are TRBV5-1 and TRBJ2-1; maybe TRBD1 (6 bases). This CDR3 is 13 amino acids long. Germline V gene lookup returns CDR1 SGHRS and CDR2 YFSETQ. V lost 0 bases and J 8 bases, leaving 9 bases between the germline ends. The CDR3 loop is CASSLDRVYEQFF. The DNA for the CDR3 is TGCGCCAGCAGCTTGGACAGGGTTTATGAGCAGTTCTTC. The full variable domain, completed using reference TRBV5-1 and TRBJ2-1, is KAGVTQTPRYLIKTRGQQVTLSCSPISGHRSVSWYQQTPGQGLQFLFEYFSETQRNKGNFPGRFSGRQFSNSRSEMNVSTLELGDSALYLCASSLDRVYEQFFGPGTRLTVL.

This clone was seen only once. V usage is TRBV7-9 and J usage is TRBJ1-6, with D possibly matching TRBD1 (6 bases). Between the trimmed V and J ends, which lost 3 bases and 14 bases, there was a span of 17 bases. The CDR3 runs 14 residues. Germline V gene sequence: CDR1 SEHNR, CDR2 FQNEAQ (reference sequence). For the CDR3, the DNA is TGTGCCAGCAGCTTCCCAGGGACAACTTTGGCCCTCCACTTT. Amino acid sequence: CASSFPGTTLALHF.

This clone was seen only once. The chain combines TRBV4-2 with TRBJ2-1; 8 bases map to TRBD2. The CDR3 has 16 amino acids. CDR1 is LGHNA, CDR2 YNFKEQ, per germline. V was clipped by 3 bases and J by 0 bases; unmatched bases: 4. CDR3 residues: CASSQRGASSYNEQFF. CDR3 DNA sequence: TGTGCCAGCAGCCAGCGGGGGGCCAGCTCCTACAATGAGCAGTTCTTC.

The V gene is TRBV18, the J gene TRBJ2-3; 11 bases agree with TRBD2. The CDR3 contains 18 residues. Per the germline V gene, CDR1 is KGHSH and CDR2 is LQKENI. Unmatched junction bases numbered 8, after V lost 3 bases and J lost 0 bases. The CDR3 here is CASSPGLLAGDSTDTQYF. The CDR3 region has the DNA TGTGCCAGCTCACCTGGACTACTAGCGGGGGATAGCACAGATACGCAGTATTTT.

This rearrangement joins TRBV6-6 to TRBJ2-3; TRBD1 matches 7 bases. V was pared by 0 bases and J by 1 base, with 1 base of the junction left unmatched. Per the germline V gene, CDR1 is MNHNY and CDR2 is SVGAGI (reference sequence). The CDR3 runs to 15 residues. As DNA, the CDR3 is TGTGCCAGCAGTTACTCAGGGGGCCGCACAGATACGCAGTATTTT. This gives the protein CASSYSGGRTDTQYF.

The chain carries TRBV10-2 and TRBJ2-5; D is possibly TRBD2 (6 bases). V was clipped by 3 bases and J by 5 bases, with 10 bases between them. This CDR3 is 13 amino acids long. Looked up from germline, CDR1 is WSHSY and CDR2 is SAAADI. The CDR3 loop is CASSEGGEETQYF. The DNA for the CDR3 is TGCGCCAGCAGTGAAGGAGGGGAGGAGACCCAGTACTTC.

CDR3 in amino acids: CASSLRGVQETQYF. CDR3 DNA: TGTGCCAGCAGCTTGCGCGGGGTCCAAGAGACCCAGTACTTC. The chain combines TRBV7-9 with TRBJ2-5; D might be TRBD2 (6 bases). The V end was cut by 3 bases, the J end by 1 base, with 9 bases between. The CDR3 runs to 14 residues. Germline CDR1 SEHNR, CDR2 FQNEAQ (reference sequence).

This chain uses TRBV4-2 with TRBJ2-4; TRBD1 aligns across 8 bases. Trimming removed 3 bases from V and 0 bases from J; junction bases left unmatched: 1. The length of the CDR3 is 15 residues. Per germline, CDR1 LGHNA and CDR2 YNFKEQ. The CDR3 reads CASSQTGVAKNIQYF. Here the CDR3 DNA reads TGTGCCAGCAGCCAGACAGGGGTAGCCAAAAACATTCAGTACTTC.

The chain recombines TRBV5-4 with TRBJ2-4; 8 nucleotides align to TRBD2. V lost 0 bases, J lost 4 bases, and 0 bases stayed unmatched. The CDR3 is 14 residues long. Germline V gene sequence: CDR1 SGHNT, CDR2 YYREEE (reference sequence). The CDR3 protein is CASSLAGGKNIQYF. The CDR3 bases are TGTGCCAGCAGCTTGGCGGGGGGGAAAAACATTCAGTACTTC.

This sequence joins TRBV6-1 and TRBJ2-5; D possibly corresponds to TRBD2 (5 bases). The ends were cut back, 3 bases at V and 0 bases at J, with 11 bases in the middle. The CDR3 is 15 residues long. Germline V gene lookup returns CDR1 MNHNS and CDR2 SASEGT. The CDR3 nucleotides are TGTGCCAGCAGTGACGGGCAGCGGTACCAAGAGACCCAGTACTTC. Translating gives CASSDGQRYQETQYF.

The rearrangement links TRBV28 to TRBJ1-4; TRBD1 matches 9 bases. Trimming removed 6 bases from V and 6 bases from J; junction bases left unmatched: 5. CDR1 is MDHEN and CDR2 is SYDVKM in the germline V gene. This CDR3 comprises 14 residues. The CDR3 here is CASSSRDRDEKLFF. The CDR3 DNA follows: TGTGCCAGCAGCTCCCGGGACAGGGATGAAAAACTGTTTTTT.

CDR3 nucleotide sequence: TGTGCCAGCAGTTTCGGGCAGGGATCGGCCGAGCAGTACTTC. Residues: CASSFGQGSAEQYF. J is TRBJ2-7 and V is TRBV6-6; TRBD1 might be the D (5 bases). The CDR3 covers 14 residues. CDR1 and CDR2 from the germline V gene are MNHNY and SVGAGI (reference sequence). V lost 4 bases and J lost 6, with 16 bases in between.

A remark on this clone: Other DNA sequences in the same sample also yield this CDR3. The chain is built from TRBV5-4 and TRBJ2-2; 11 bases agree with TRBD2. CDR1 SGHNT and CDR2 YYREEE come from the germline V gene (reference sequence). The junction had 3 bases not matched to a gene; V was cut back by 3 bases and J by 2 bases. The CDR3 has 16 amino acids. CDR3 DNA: TGTGCCAGCAGCTCTGGACTAGCGGGTAACACCGGGGAGCTGTTTTTT. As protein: CASSSGLAGNTGELFF.

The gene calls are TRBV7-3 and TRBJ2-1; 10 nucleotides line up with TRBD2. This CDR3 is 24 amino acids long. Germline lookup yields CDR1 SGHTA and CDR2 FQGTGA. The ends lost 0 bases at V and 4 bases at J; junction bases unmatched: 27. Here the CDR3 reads CASSLTPGQVWKTSGAITYNEQFF. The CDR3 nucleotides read TGTGCCAGCAGCTTAACGCCGGGACAGGTCTGGAAAACTAGCGGGGCTATAACTTACAATGAGCAGTTCTTC.

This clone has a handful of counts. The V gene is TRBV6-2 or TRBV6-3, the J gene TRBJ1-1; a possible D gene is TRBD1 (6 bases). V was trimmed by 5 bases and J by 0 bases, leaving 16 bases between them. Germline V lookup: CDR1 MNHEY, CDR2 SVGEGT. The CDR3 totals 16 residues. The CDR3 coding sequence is TGTGCCAGCAGTCCCAACAGGGTGGGGTTGAACACTGAAGCTTTCTTT. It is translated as CASSPNRVGLNTEAFF.

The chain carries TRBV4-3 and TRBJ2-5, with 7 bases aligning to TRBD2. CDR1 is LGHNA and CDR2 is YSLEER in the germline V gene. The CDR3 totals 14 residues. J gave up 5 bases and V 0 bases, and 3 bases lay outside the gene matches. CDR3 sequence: CASSQDGRAETQYF. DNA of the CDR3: TGCGCCAGCAGCCAAGATGGGAGGGCTGAGACCCAGTACTTC.

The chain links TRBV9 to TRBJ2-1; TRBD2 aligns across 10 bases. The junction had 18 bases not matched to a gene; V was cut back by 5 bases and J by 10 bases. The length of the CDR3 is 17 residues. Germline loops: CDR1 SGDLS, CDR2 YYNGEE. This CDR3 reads CASRALPSGGSLGEQFF. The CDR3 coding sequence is TGTGCCAGCAGGGCTCTCCCTAGCGGGGGCTCCCTTGGGGAGCAGTTCTTC. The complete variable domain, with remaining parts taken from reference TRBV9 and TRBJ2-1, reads DSGVTQTPKHLITATGQRVTLRCSPRSGDLSVYWYQQSLDQGLQFLIQYYNGEERAKGNILERFSAQQFPDLHSELNLSSLELGDSALYFCASRALPSGGSLGEQFFGPGTRLTVL.

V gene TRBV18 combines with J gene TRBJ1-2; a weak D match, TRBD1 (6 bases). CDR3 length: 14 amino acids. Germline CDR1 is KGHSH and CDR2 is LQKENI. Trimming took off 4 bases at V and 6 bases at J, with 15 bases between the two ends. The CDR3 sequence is CASSQTGRGDGYTF. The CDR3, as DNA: TGTGCCAGCTCACAAACGGGCAGGGGAGATGGCTACACCTTC.